The 30 T cell receptor beta chains below come from one sample, sequenced in a study of T cell repertoires in cytomegalovirus infection. TCRdb independently ran MiXCR on the reads; one entry per CDR3 protein. The sample lists 600,000 to 800,000 distinct CDR3 sequences, 24% occurring once. Sequencing was performed on CD8+ T cells from PBMCs. All receptors come from a human donor in good health (CMV status not recorded). Some clones in this sample may be carry-over from other donors' samples.

The J gene is TRBJ1-2, the V gene TRBV29-1; D gene unclear. Trimming cost V 3 bases and J 0 bases, with 11 bases left between them. CDR1 and CDR2 from the germline V gene are SQVTM and ANQGSEA. CDR3 length: 14 amino acids. The CDR3: CSVDSGQSNYGYTF. CDR3 bases: TGCAGCGTTGATTCTGGCCAGTCTAACTATGGCTACACCTTC.

This clonotype has only one observation. The rearrangement uses TRBV6-6 and TRBJ1-6, with D hard to call. The CDR3 has 17 amino acids. From germline, CDR1 is MNHNY and CDR2 SVGAGI (reference sequence). Trimming left V 6 bases short and J 8 bases short, with 23 bases between. The DNA of the CDR3 is TGTGCCAGCAGCCCTACACCCGCGTCCCGAGAGGATTCACCCCTCCACTTT. It codes for CASSPTPASREDSPLHF.

The table lists this clonotype with many counts. The V gene is TRBV7-6, the J gene TRBJ2-7; tentatively, D is TRBD1 (5 bases). Trimming cost V 0 bases and J 3 bases, with 9 bases left between them. This CDR3 spans 14 amino acids. Per germline, CDR1 SGHVS and CDR2 FNYEAQ. Here the CDR3 DNA reads TGTGCCAGCAGCTTAGCCTCCGACAGCTACGAGCAGTACTTC. Its protein product is CASSLASDSYEQYF.

The chain joins TRBV29-1 to TRBJ1-1; tentatively, D is TRBD1 (6 bases). V gave up 3 bases and J gave up 6 bases, with 20 bases separating them. The length of the CDR3 is 15 residues. CDR1 is SQVTM, CDR2 ANQGSEA, per germline. The CDR3 coding sequence is TGCAGCGTTGATCCAGGGGTTAGGTCCCCGGCTGAAGCTTTCTTT. It encodes CSVDPGVRSPAEAFF.

The chain joins TRBV6-2 or TRBV6-3 to TRBJ1-2; a possible D gene is TRBD1 (6 bases). The ends were cut back, 3 bases at V and 5 bases at J, with 19 bases in the middle. This CDR3 spans 16 amino acids. Germline V gives CDR1 MNHEY, CDR2 SVGEGT. The CDR3 nucleotides read TGTGCCAGCAGTTATTGGACAGCTAGGACGCGATATGGCTACACCTTC. This sequence encodes CASSYWTARTRYGYTF.

The V call is TRBV28, the J call TRBJ2-3, with 10 bases that match TRBD2. CDR1 and CDR2 from the germline V gene are MDHEN and SYDVKM. The CDR3 sequence is 15 residues long. V gave up 6 bases and J gave up 5 bases; unmatched junction bases: 8. The CDR3 here is CASRTTSGVGDTQYF. DNA of the CDR3: TGTGCCAGCAGAACAACTAGCGGGGTTGGAGATACGCAGTATTTT.

This clonotype was seen only a few times. This chain links TRBV27 with TRBJ1-2, with D unresolved. The CDR3 has 14 amino acids. Germline values: CDR1 MNHEY, CDR2 SMNVEV (reference sequence). Deletions cut 3 bases from V and 4 bases from J, with 12 bases between. DNA for the CDR3: TGTGCCAGCAGTTTGTCAGGAGCCCTCTATGGCTACACCTTC. Protein: CASSLSGALYGYTF.

This sequence joins TRBV3-1 and TRBJ2-5, with a tentative D call TRBD1 (5 bases). Trimming took off 0 bases at V and 2 bases at J, with 22 bases between the two ends. The CDR3 covers 19 residues. Germline V gene data show CDR1 as LGHDT and CDR2 as YNNKEL (reference sequence). CDR3 in amino acids: CASSQEGDSPKPAQETQYF. DNA for the CDR3: TGTGCCAGCAGCCAAGAAGGAGACAGCCCCAAACCCGCGCAAGAGACCCAGTACTTC.

For this clonotype: This may come from a read error, since a much larger clone is one base off. The rearrangement uses TRBV27 and TRBJ1-5; the D is unclear. V was cut by 2 bases and J by 0 bases, with 5 bases left in between. Germline V gene lookup returns CDR1 MNHEY and CDR2 SMNVEV (reference sequence). The CDR3 consists of 14 residues. The chain's CDR3 is CASSLQYSNQPQHF. For the CDR3, the DNA is TGTGCCAGCAGTTTACAGTATAGCAATCAGCCCCAGCATTTT.

This clonotype was seen only a few times. V usage is TRBV5-1 and J usage is TRBJ2-1, with D uncertain. Germline V gene data show CDR1 as SGHRS and CDR2 as YFSETQ. V lost 4 bases to trimming and J lost 8 bases, with 22 bases between them. The CDR3 runs 16 residues. CDR3 in amino acids: CASSRAEITPPDEQFF. CDR3 nucleotides: TGCGCCAGCAGCAGGGCTGAAATTACACCGCCGGATGAGCAGTTCTTC.

This clonotype occurred a few times. The V gene is TRBV5-5, the J gene TRBJ2-7; D is perhaps TRBD1 (6 bases). In germline, CDR1 is SGHKS, CDR2 YYEKEE (reference sequence). CDR3 length equals 14 residues. With 2 bases removed from V and 3 bases from J, the gap between germline ends came to 12 bases. CDR3 sequence (DNA): TGTGCCAGCAGCTTAAGGGGGTCCTACTACGAGCAGTACTTC. Amino acids: CASSLRGSYYEQYF.

V usage is TRBV7-2 and J usage is TRBJ2-7; 7 bases map to TRBD1. This CDR3 comprises 14 residues. The ends lost 5 bases at V and 3 bases at J; junction bases unmatched: 7. Germline CDR1 and CDR2: SGHTA and FQGNSA. In DNA form, the CDR3 reads TGTGCCAGCAGCCTCGGGACAGCATACTACGAGCAGTACTTC. It is translated as CASSLGTAYYEQYF.

This clonotype was observed at least ten times. The V gene is TRBV7-9, the J gene TRBJ2-3, with 14 bases fitting TRBD2. In germline, CDR1 is SEHNR, CDR2 FQNEAQ (reference sequence). CDR3 length: 19 residues. The V gene end was trimmed by 1 base and the J gene end by 0 bases; junction bases not matched to a gene: 6. The CDR3 loop reads CASSLDSGLAGESTDTQYF. The CDR3 bases are TGTGCCAGCAGCTTAGATTCGGGACTAGCGGGGGAAAGCACAGATACGCAGTATTTT.

The rearrangement links TRBV28 to TRBJ1-2; tentative D call: TRBD1 (5 bases). Germline V gene data show CDR1 as MDHEN and CDR2 as SYDVKM. Trimming removed 6 bases from V and 2 bases from J, with 13 bases in between. CDR3 size: 14 residues. The CDR3 loop reads CASRNTGPNYGYTF. The CDR3 coding sequence is TGTGCCAGCAGGAACACGGGGCCCAACTATGGCTACACCTTC.

About this clonotype: Since no conserved phenylalanine or tryptophan closes the CDR3, a read error is the likely cause. This rearrangement joins TRBV19 to TRBJ2-7; the D gene is possibly TRBD2 (6 bases). The CDR3 contains 15 residues. Trimming cost V 4 bases and J 0 bases, with 13 bases left between them. Germline CDR1 reads LNHDA; CDR2 reads SQIVND (reference sequence). The CDR3 reads CASSTGLASSYEQYS. The CDR3 DNA follows: TGTGCCAGTAGTACGGGACTGGCGAGCTCCTACGAGCAGTACTCC.

About this clonotype: This may arise from a read error, as a much more abundant clone is one base away. This sequence joins TRBV12-3 or TRBV12-4 and TRBJ1-5, with D perhaps matching TRBD1 (6 bases). CDR3 length: 15 amino acids. CDR3 DNA: TGTGCCCGCAGTTTCTCCGGACAGCGCAATCAGCCCCAGCATTTT. Translated: CARSFSGQRNQPQHF.

The CDR3 spells CASSPRTGGITEAFF. CDR3 nucleotides: TGTGCCAGCAGCCCTAGGACAGGGGGTATCACTGAAGCTTTCTTT. The chain links TRBV7-6 to TRBJ1-1, with 10 bases fitting TRBD1. Trimming removed 5 bases from V and 4 bases from J; junction bases left unmatched: 7. The germline V gene has CDR1 SGHVS and CDR2 FNYEAQ. The CDR3 totals 15 residues.

In this sample, this clonotype turned up a few times. This chain links TRBV6-6 with TRBJ2-1; 10 positions agree with TRBD2. V shed 2 bases, J shed 8 bases, and the junction held 12 bases outside the gene matches. Germline CDR1 is MNHNY and CDR2 is SVGAGI (reference sequence). This CDR3 is built from 17 residues. The CDR3: CASSYPKSGGAVDEQFF. The CDR3 nucleotides read TGTGCCAGCAGTTACCCGAAGAGCGGGGGGGCTGTCGATGAGCAGTTCTTC.

The rearrangement links TRBV6-2 or TRBV6-3 to TRBJ2-7, with D unresolved. Germline-derived CDR1 and CDR2 are MNHEY and SVGEGT. This CDR3 has 15 residues. V lost 5 bases to trimming and J lost 1 base, with 15 bases between them. The CDR3 DNA sequence: TGTGCCAGCAGTCCGCTCCCCGGACCTTCCTACGAGCAGTACGTC. Translation gives CASSPLPGPSYEQYV.

This clonotype occurred a few times. The chain uses TRBV20-1 and TRBJ1-2; 12 nucleotides line up with TRBD1. The length of the CDR3 is 13 residues. In germline, CDR1 is DFQATT, CDR2 SNEGSKA (reference sequence). V trimming: 6 bases; J trimming: 7 bases; junction bases outside the gene matches: 6. This CDR3 is CSAGDRGQGGYTF. The CDR3 DNA is TGCAGTGCAGGGGACAGGGGGCAGGGTGGCTACACCTTC.

V usage is TRBV3-1 and J usage is TRBJ1-4; 7 bases are a match to TRBD1. Trimming cost V 3 bases and J 3 bases; bases outside gene matches: 7. Germline CDR1 is LGHDT and CDR2 is YNNKEL (reference sequence). The CDR3 spans 16 residues. The DNA of the CDR3 is TGTGCCAGCAGCCATCGAGGGGGCTCGGCTAATGAAAAACTGTTTTTT. Translating it yields CASSHRGGSANEKLFF.

This clonotype was recorded at least ten times. The J gene is TRBJ2-7, the V gene TRBV28, with D maybe TRBD1 (6 bases). Trimming pared 7 bases from V and 2 bases from J, leaving 18 bases between. The CDR3 spans 15 residues. Germline loops: CDR1 MDHEN, CDR2 SYDVKM. The chain's CDR3 is CASNSRQGSAYEQYV. The CDR3 DNA follows: TGTGCCAGCAACAGTCGCCAGGGGAGCGCCTACGAGCAGTACGTC.

This clonotype occurred a few times. This chain connects TRBV6-6 to TRBJ2-2; 8 bases match TRBD2. CDR1 is MNHNY and CDR2 is SVGAGI in the germline V gene (reference sequence). The CDR3 is made up of 20 amino acids. Germline trimming cut 0 bases from V and 5 bases from J; bases unmatched to any gene: 17. The CDR3 DNA follows: TGTGCCAGCAGTTACTCGCGGCAGCGGGGGCCCCTGATTTGGACCGGGGAGCTGTTTTTT. It yields the protein CASSYSRQRGPLIWTGELFF.

DNA of the CDR3: TGCAGCGTTGATGGGACAGGTGCCTACAATGAGCAGTTCTTC. Its translation is CSVDGTGAYNEQFF. The chain combines TRBV29-1 with TRBJ2-1; 8 bases line up with TRBD1. Germline CDR1 and CDR2: SQVTM and ANQGSEA. The CDR3 loop spans 14 amino acids. V lost 3 bases, J lost 2 bases, and 3 bases stayed unmatched.

The rearrangement links TRBV5-5 to TRBJ2-3; D unclear. Trimming cost V 0 bases and J 1 base, with 9 bases left between them. The germline V gene has CDR1 SGHKS and CDR2 YYEKEE (reference sequence). CDR3 length: 15 amino acids. The CDR3 region has the DNA TGTGCCAGCAGCTTGGTTCCCATTGGCACAGATACGCAGTATTTT. The encoded protein is CASSLVPIGTDTQYF.

Ten or more counts support this clonotype. The genes are TRBV10-3 and TRBJ2-7, with 7 bases identical to TRBD2. After removal of 6 bases from V and 3 bases from J, the junction contained 8 bases not matched to a gene. In germline, CDR1 is ENHRY, CDR2 SYGVKD. The CDR3 loop spans 14 amino acids. CDR3 bases: TGTGCCATCAGGGTCGGACTAGAAAGCTACGAGCAGTACTTC. This gives the protein CAIRVGLESYEQYF.

This clonotype was observed a handful of times. The rearrangement uses TRBV28 and TRBJ1-6, with D tentatively TRBD1 (6 bases). The CDR3 is made up of 17 amino acids. In germline, CDR1 is MDHEN, CDR2 SYDVKM. V lost 6 bases and J lost 3, with 18 bases in between. CDR3 in amino acids: CASSPGGQSDYNSPLHF. CDR3 nucleotide sequence: TGTGCCAGCAGCCCGGGGGGGCAGAGCGACTATAATTCACCCCTCCACTTT. Based on the CDR3 plus reference TRBV28 and TRBJ1-6, the full variable domain is DVKVTQSSRYLVKRTGEKVFLECVQDMDHENMFWYRQDPGLGLRLIYFSYDVKMKEKGDIPEGYSVSREKKERFSLILESASTNQTSMYLCASSPGGQSDYNSPLHFGNGTRLTVT.

The table lists this clonotype with many counts. The chain is built from TRBV7-6 and TRBJ2-7; TRBD2 agrees at 8 bases. Germline V lookup: CDR1 SGHVS, CDR2 FNYEAQ. The CDR3 is 14 residues long. With V trimmed by 4 bases and J by 2 bases, 4 bases remained unmatched. CDR3 sequence: CASSSLAVPYEQYF. The CDR3 nucleotides read TGTGCCAGCAGCTCACTAGCGGTACCCTACGAGCAGTACTTC.

This clonotype was seen at least ten times. This chain links TRBV6-2 or TRBV6-3 with TRBJ2-1; 9 positions match TRBD2. Per germline, CDR1 MNHEY and CDR2 SVGEGT. The CDR3 is 14 residues long. Trimming removed 2 bases from V and 9 bases from J; junction bases left unmatched: 5. This CDR3 reads CASSYGLANTEQFF. The CDR3 DNA reads TGTGCCAGCAGTTACGGACTAGCGAACACTGAGCAGTTCTTC.

This clonotype has a count of ten or more. This rearrangement joins TRBV7-6 to TRBJ2-6; tentative D call: TRBD2 (5 bases). Germline CDR1 and CDR2: SGHVS and FNYEAQ. The V and J ends lost 2 bases and 0 bases respectively, with 14 bases between them. The CDR3 has 18 residues. For the CDR3, the DNA is TGTGCCAGCAGCTTAACCGAGTCGGGATTCTCTGGGGCCAACGTCCTGACTTTC. This codes for CASSLTESGFSGANVLTF. Full variable domain (missing parts from reference TRBV7-6 and TRBJ2-6): GAGVSQSPRYKVTKRGQDVALRCDPISGHVSLYWYRQALGQGPEFLTYFNYEAQQDKSGLPNDRFSAERPEGSISTLTIQRTEQRDSAMYRCASSLTESGFSGANVLTFGAGSRLTVL.